The next 2 T cell receptor beta chains were all read from a single sample in a study of control samples from healthy donors and cancer patients. Clones were read by immunoSEQ multiplex PCR, and TCRdb kept only the in-frame ones, dropping some. The repertoire includes 210,000 or so clones, around 90% of them detected once, and less than 2% sits in the top ten. Input material: blood. The receptors shown here come from a man younger than 40 in good health.

The V call is TRBV19, the J call TRBJ1-5, with unresolved D. The V end lost 0 bases, the J end lost 2 bases, and 8 bases lay between the germline ends. The germline gives CDR1 LNHDA, CDR2 SQIVND (reference sequence). The CDR3 is made up of 15 amino acids. CDR3 in DNA: TGTGCCAGTAGTATAGATCGGGTCGGCAATCAGCCCCAGCATTTT. Translating gives CASSIDRVGNQPQHF. Full variable domain (outside the CDR3, taken from reference TRBV19 and TRBJ1-5): DGGITQSPKYLFRKEGQNVTLSCEQNLNHDAMYWYRQDPGQGLRLIYYSQIVNDFQKGDIAEGYSVSREKKESFPLTVTSAQKNPTAFYLCASSIDRVGNQPQHFGDGTRLSIL.

The chain is built from TRBV6-5 and TRBJ2-7; D is possibly TRBD2 (5 bases). CDR3 length: 14 residues. Trimming shortened V by 6 bases and J by 3 bases, and 15 bases separated the two germline ends. The V gene's germline CDR1 is MNHEY and CDR2 SVGAGI. CDR3 sequence reads: CASSPGRGGYEQYF. CDR3 nucleotides: TGTGCCAGCAGCCCCGGGCGAGGAGGCTACGAGCAGTACTTC.